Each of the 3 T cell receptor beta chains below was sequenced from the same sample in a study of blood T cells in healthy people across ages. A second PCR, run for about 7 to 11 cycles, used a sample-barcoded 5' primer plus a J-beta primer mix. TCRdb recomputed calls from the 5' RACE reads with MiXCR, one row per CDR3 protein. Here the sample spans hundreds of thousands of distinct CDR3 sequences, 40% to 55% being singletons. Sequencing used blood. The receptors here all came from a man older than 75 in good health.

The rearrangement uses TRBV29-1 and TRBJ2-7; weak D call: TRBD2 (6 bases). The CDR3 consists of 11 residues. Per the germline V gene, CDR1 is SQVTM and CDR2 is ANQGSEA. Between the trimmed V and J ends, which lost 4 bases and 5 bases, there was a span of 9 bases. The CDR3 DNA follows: TGCAGCGTTGGGTTAGCGGACGAGCAGTACTTC. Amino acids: CSVGLADEQYF.

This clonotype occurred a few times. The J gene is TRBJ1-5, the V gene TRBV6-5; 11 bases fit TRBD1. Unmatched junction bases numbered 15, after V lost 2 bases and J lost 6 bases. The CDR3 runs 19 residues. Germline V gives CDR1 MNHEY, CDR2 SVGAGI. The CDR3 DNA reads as TGTGCCAGCAGTTACGCGGGTCGGGGGGGACAGGGGGTCGCTCAGCCCCAGCATTTT. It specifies CASSYAGRGGQGVAQPQHF.

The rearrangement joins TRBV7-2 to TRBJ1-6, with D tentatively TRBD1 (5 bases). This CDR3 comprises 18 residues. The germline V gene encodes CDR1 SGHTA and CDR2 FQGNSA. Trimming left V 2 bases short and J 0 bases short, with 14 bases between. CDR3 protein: CASSLTWTLSSYNSPLHF. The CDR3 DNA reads TGTGCCAGCAGCTTAACATGGACATTAAGCTCCTATAATTCACCCCTCCACTTT.